The next 5 T cell receptor beta chains were all read from a single sample in a study of CD8+CD57+ T cells in acquired aplastic anemia. Profiles of TCR beta VDJ and CDR3 were generated from a genomic DNA template. MiXCR was run by TCRdb on the reads, yielding one entry per CDR3 protein. The table lists 200,000 to 250,000 distinct CDR3 sequences, roughly 50% of them singletons, with about 20% in the top ten. Selection for sequencing was limited to patients who had shown CD8+CD57+ cell expansion by flow cytometry. Sequencing was done on a sample of sorted CD4+, CD8+, or CD8+CD57+ T cells (not recorded which) from PBMCs. The source is a human donor with aplastic anemia.

At least ten counts were recorded for this clonotype. The chain carries TRBV2 and TRBJ2-7; 7 bases match TRBD1. The germline CDR1 and CDR2 sequences are SNHLY and FYNNEI. The J segment lost 1 base and the V segment lost 8 bases, leaving 8 bases of the junction unmatched. The CDR3 contains 14 residues. CDR3 coding DNA: TGTGCCAGCCTGGACAGGCAGGAGTCCTACGAGCAGTACTTC. Protein product: CASLDRQESYEQYF.

This clonotype was seen a single time. The chain couples TRBV5-1 to TRBJ2-6; D is possibly TRBD1 (6 bases). V was pared by 6 bases and J by 2 bases, with 9 bases between. The length of the CDR3 is 14 residues. Germline CDR1 is SGHRS and CDR2 is YFSETQ. The chain's CDR3 is CASNTGTGANVLTF. The CDR3 coding sequence is TGCGCCAGCAACACAGGGACTGGGGCCAACGTCCTGACTTTC.

In the case of this clonotype: This is likely a read error, given that the CDR3 carries no conserved phenylalanine or tryptophan at its end. The DNA is left out, because the CDR3 cannot be placed on it with certainty; the CDR3 is given as TCRdb lists it. The J gene is TRBJ2-6, the V gene TRBV5-1; the table's TRBD2 call for D was not verified on the DNA. From germline, CDR1 is SGHRS and CDR2 YFSETQ. Inclusive of both ends, the CDR3 amounts to 13 amino acids. The CDR3 loop reads CASIGGLAGASNT.

J is TRBJ1-4 and V is TRBV9; 7 bases align to TRBD1. This CDR3 spans 17 amino acids. J lost 0 bases, V lost 7 bases, and 12 bases had no gene match. Germline-derived CDR1 and CDR2 are SGDLS and YYNGEE. The CDR3 loop reads CASLIDRAIATNEKLFF. The CDR3 coding sequence is TGTGCCAGCTTAATCGACAGGGCTATAGCAACTAATGAAAAACTGTTTTTT. The complete variable domain, with remaining parts taken from reference TRBV9 and TRBJ1-4, reads DSGVTQTPKHLITATGQRVTLRCSPRSGDLSVYWYQQSLDQGLQFLIQYYNGEERAKGNILERFSAQQFPDLHSELNLSSLELGDSALYFCASLIDRAIATNEKLFFGSGTQLSVL.

This clonotype appeared many times. Compared with germline, one end of the junction differs, possibly owing to a read error. This rearrangement joins TRBV28 to TRBJ1-4; no clear D gene. This CDR3 is 14 amino acids long. CDR1 and CDR2 (germline): MDHEN, SYDVKM. The CDR3 region is CASSLGGPKEKLFF. In nucleotides, the CDR3 is TGTGCCAGCAGTTTAGGTGGGCCTAAGGAAAAACTGTTTTTT.